What follows is one TCR beta chain and its context. The record originates from a study of PD-L1 blockade in urothelial cancer. For the study at large: Once treatment had started, blood was analyzed at 3 weeks (second dose) and again at 6 weeks.

As to time point: peripheral blood 6 weeks after treatment start. Each PCR reaction had synthetic TCR analog templates spiked into it. This table comes from immunoSEQ multiplex PCR, and its TCRdb copy is limited to in-frame clones, with some not included. Here the sample spans 90,000 to 130,000 clones, under 95% being singletons. This CDR3 has 15 residues. With V trimmed by 6 bases and J by 5 bases, 12 bases remained unmatched. Germline V gene sequence: CDR1 SQVTM, CDR2 ANQGSEA. Sequencing was performed on PBMCs, taken around atezolizumab (anti-PD-L1) treatment. The clonotype was recovered from a man between 60 and 75 years old with urothelial cancer. The rearrangement joins TRBV29-1 to TRBJ2-1, with TRBD1 matching 8 bases. The CDR3 loop reads CSVQGQVEFHNEQFF. In nucleotides, the CDR3 is TGCAGCGTGCAGGGACAGGTAGAGTTCCACAATGAGCAGTTCTTC.